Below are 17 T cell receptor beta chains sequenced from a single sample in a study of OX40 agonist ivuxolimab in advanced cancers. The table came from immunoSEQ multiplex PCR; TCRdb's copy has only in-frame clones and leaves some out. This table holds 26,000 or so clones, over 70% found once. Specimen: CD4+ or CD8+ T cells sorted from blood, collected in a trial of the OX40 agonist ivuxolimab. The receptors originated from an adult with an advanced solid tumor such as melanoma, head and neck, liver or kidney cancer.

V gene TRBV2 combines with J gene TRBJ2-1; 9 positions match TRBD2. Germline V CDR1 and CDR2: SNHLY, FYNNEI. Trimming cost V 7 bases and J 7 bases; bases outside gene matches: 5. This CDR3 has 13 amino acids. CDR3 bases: TGTGCCAGCATGGCGGGGGGGAATAATGAGCAGTTCTTC. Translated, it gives CASMAGGNNEQFF.

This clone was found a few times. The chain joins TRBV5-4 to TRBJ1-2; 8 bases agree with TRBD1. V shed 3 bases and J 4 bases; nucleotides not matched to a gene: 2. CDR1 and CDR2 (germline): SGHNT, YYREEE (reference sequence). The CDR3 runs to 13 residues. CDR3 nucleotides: TGTGCCAGCAGCTCGGGACAGGTCTATGGCTACACCTTC. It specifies CASSSGQVYGYTF. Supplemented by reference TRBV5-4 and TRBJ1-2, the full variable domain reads ETGVTQSPTHLIKTRGQQVTLRCSSQSGHNTVSWYQQALGQGPQFIFQYYREEENGRGNFPPRFSGLQFPNYSSELNVNALELDDSALYLCASSSGQVYGYTFGSGTRLTVV.

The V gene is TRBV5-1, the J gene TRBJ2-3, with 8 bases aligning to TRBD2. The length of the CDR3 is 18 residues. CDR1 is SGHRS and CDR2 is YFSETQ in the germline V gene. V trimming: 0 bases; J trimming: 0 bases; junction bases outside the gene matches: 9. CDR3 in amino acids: CASSLEAGAGFSTDTQYF. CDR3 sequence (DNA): TGCGCCAGCAGCTTGGAAGCGGGGGCGGGCTTTAGCACAGATACGCAGTATTTT.

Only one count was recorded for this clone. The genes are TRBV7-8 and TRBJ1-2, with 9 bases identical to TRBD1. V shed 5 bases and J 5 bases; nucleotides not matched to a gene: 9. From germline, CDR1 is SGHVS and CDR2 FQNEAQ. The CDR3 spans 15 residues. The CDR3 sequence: CASSAPGQGTYGYTF. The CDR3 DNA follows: TGTGCCAGCAGCGCGCCGGGACAGGGAACGTATGGCTACACCTTC.

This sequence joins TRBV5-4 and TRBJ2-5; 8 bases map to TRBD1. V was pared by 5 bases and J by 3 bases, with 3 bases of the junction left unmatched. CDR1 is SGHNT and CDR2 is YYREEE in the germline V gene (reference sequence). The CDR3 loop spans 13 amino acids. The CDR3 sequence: CASRRQGKETQYF. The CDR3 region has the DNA TGTGCCAGCAGACGACAGGGGAAAGAGACCCAGTACTTC.

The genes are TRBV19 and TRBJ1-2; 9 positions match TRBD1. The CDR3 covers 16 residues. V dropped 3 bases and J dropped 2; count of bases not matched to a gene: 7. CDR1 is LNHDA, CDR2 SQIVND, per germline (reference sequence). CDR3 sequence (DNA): TGTGCCAGTAGTATCAAGCCAGACAGGGGGAACTATGGCTACACCTTC. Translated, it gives CASSIKPDRGNYGYTF. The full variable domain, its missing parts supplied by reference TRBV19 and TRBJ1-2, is DGGITQSPKYLFRKEGQNVTLSCEQNLNHDAMYWYRQDPGQGLRLIYYSQIVNDFQKGDIAEGYSVSREKKESFPLTVTSAQKNPTAFYLCASSIKPDRGNYGYTFGSGTRLTVV.

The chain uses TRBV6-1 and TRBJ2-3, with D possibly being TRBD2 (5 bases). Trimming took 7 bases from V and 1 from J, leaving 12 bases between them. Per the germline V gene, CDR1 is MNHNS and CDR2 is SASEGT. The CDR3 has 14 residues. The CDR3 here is CASIQQRGTDTQYF. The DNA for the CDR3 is TGTGCCAGCATTCAACAGAGGGGCACAGATACGCAGTATTTT.

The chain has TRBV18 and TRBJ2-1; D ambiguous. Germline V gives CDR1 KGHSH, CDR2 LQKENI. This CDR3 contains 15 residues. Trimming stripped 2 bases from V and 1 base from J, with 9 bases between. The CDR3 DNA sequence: TGTGCCAGCTCACCAGTGTCTAATTCCTACAATGAGCAGTTCTTC. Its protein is CASSPVSNSYNEQFF. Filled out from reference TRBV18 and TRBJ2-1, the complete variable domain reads NAGVMQNPRHLVRRRGQEARLRCSPMKGHSHVYWYRQLPEEGLKFMVYLQKENIIDESGMPKERFSAEFPKEGPSILRIQQVVRGDSAAYFCASSPVSNSYNEQFFGPGTRLTVL.

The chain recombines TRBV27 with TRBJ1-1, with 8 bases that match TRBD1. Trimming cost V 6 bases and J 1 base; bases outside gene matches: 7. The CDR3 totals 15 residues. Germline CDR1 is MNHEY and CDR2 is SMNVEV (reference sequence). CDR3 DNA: TGTGCCAGCAGAGATCCCGGACAGGGGAACACTGAAGCTTTCTTT. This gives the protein CASRDPGQGNTEAFF.

The CDR3 region is CASSTTSGYFGEQFF. The CDR3 coding sequence is TGTGCCAGCAGCACCACTAGCGGGTATTTCGGTGAGCAGTTCTTC. The V gene is TRBV7-8, the J gene TRBJ2-1, with 9 bases aligning to TRBD2. This CDR3 spans 15 amino acids. V lost 5 bases to trimming and J lost 9 bases; unmatched junction nucleotides: 11. In germline, CDR1 is SGHVS, CDR2 FQNEAQ.

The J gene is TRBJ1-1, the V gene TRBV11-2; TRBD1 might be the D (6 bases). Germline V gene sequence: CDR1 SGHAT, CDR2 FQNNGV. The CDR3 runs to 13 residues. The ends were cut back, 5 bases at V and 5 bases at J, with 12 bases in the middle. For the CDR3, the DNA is TGTGCCAGCAGCCCGGGGGGCTGGACTGAAGCTTTCTTT. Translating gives CASSPGGWTEAFF.

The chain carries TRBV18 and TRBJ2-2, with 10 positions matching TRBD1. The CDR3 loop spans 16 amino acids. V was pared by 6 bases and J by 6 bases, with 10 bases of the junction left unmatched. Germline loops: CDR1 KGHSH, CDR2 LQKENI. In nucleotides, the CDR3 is TGTGCCAGCTCCCCCAGACAGGGGGCATTTTCCGGGGAGCTGTTTTTT. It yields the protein CASSPRQGAFSGELFF.

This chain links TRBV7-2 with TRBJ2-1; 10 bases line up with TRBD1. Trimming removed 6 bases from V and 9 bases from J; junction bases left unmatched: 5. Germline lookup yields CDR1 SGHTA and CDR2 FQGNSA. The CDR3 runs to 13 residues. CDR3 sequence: CASRKDRGFEQFF. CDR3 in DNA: TGTGCCAGCAGGAAGGACAGGGGGTTTGAGCAGTTCTTC.

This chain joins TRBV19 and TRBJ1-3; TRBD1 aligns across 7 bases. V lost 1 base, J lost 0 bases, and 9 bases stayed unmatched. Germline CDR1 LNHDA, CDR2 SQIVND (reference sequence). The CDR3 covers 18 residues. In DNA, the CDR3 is TGTGCCAGTAGTATAGTCTCGCGACAGGGAATCTCTGGAAACACCATATATTTT. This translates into CASSIVSRQGISGNTIYF.

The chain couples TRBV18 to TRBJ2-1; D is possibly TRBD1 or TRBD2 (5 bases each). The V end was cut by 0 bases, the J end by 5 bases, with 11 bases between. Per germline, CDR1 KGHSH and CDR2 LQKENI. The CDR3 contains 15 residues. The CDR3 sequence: CASSPPTGPNNEQFF. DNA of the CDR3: TGTGCCAGCTCACCACCGACGGGGCCCAACAATGAGCAGTTCTTC. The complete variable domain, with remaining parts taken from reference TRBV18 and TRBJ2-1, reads NAGVMQNPRHLVRRRGQEARLRCSPMKGHSHVYWYRQLPEEGLKFMVYLQKENIIDESGMPKERFSAEFPKEGPSILRIQQVVRGDSAAYFCASSPPTGPNNEQFFGPGTRLTVL.

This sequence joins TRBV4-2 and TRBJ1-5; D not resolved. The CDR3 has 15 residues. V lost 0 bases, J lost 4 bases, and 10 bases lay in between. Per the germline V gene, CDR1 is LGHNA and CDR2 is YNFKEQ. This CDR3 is CASSQELGGNQPQHF. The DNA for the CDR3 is TGTGCCAGCAGCCAAGAACTTGGCGGGAATCAGCCCCAGCATTTT.

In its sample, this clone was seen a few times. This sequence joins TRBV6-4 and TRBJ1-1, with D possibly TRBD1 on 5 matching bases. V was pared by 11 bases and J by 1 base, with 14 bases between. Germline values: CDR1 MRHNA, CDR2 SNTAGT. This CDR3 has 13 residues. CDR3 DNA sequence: TGTGCCGTTCCTCAGGGAAAGAACACTGAAGCTTTCTTT. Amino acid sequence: CAVPQGKNTEAFF.